This TCR beta chain is from a study of blood T cells in healthy people across ages. Study conclusions and caveats: Naive and antigen-experienced cells were not separated, limiting conclusive comparison. Naive T cell percentage and TCR beta diversity correlated strongly.

The length of the CDR3 is 15 residues. The V and J ends lost 0 bases and 2 bases, in that order; junction bases with no gene match: 6. CDR1 is GTSNPN, CDR2 SVGIG, per germline (reference sequence). Total RNA was extracted at no less than 6 micrograms per sample. A J-beta primer mix and a sample-barcoded 5' primer were used in a second PCR of roughly 6 to 12 cycles. TCRdb fed the 5' RACE reads into MiXCR, producing one record per CDR3 protein. The top ten hold more than 15% of the sample, which has 590,000 or so distinct CDR3 sequences, approximately 30% seen once. This clonotype was found many times. Antigen specificity is unknown.

The receptor's source is a woman older than 75 in good health. The V call is TRBV30, the J call TRBJ2-5; 7 nucleotides align to TRBD2. Sequences were obtained from blood. The CDR3 coding sequence is TGTGCCTGGAGTGTAGGTCCTAGCGGACAAGAGACCCAGTACTTC. It translates to CAWSVGPSGQETQYF. Drawing the rest from reference TRBV30 and TRBJ2-5, the complete variable domain is SQTIHQWPATLVQPVGSPLSLECTVEGTSNPNLYWYRQAAGRGLQLLFYSVGIGQISSEVPQNLSASRPQDRQFILSSKKLLLSDSGFYLCAWSVGPSGQETQYFGPGTRLLVL.